The 3 T cell receptor beta chains in this list originate from one sample, sequenced in a study of CDR3 diversity in severe acne. TCRdb reanalysed the PCR reads using MiXCR and keeps one entry per CDR3 protein. The repertoire has 97,000 or so distinct CDR3 sequences, roughly half of them found once; the top ten carry over 10%. The specimen sequenced was blood. The receptor set was obtained from a male donor with acne.

This clonotype was seen more than once but under ten times. In nucleotides, the CDR3 is TGTGCCAGCACCTTTGGCCCGGACATCGATCAGCCCCAGCATTTT. It translates to CASTFGPDIDQPQHF. V is TRBV12-3 or TRBV12-4 and J is TRBJ1-5; the D gene is possibly TRBD1 (5 bases). The length of the CDR3 is 15 residues. V was pared by 7 bases and J by 5 bases, with 18 bases between.

This clonotype was seen more than once but under ten times. The V call is TRBV7-9, the J call TRBJ2-6; D is undetermined. The CDR3 has 16 residues. V lost 1 base to trimming and J lost 0 bases, with 7 bases between them. Germline V CDR1 and CDR2: SEHNR, FQNEAQ (reference sequence). CDR3 amino acids: CASSLGPDSGANVLTF. CDR3 DNA: TGTGCCAGCAGCTTAGGCCCGGACTCTGGGGCCAACGTCCTGACTTTC.

The chain carries TRBV20-1 and TRBJ1-5, with 9 bases fitting TRBD1. V lost 0 bases and J lost 7; bases outside the gene matches: 4. Looked up from germline, CDR1 is DFQATT and CDR2 is SNEGSKA (reference sequence). The CDR3 is 14 residues long. CDR3 in DNA: TGCAGTGCTAGAGACGGACAGGGGTTGCAGCCCCAGCATTTT. This encodes CSARDGQGLQPQHF.